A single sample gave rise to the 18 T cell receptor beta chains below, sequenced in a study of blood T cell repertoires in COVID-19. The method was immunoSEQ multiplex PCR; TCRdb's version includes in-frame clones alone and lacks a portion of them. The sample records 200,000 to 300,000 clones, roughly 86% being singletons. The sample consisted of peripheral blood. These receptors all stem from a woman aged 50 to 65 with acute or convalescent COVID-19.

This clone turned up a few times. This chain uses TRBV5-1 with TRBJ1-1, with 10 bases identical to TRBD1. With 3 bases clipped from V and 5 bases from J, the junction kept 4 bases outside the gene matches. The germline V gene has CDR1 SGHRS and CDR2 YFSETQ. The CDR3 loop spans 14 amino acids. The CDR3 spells CASSSDRGLTEAFF. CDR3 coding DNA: TGCGCCAGCAGCTCGGACAGGGGGTTAACTGAAGCTTTCTTT.

The CDR3 nucleotides read TGTGCCAGCAGTGCTAGTCGAGGACAGGGCAGGCGAAACACTGAAGCTTTCTTT. Translated: CASSASRGQGRRNTEAFF. The chain couples TRBV2 to TRBJ1-1; 8 positions match TRBD1. Unmatched junction bases numbered 15, after V lost 4 bases and J lost 2 bases. The CDR3 is made up of 18 amino acids. In germline, CDR1 is SNHLY, CDR2 FYNNEI.

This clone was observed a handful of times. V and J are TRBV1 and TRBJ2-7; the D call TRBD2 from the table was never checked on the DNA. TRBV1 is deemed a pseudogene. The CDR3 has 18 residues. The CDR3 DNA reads TGCACCAGCAGCCGTTTTTGGGTTAGCGGGAGATTCATCTACGAGCAGTACTTC. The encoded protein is CTSSRFWVSGRFIYEQYF.

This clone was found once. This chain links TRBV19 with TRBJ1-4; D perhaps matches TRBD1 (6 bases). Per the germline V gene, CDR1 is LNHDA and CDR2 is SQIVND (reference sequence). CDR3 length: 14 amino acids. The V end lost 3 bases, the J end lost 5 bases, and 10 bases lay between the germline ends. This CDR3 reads CASSIPGANEKLFF. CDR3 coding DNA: TGTGCCAGTAGTATCCCAGGGGCAAATGAAAAACTGTTTTTT.

DNA for the CDR3: TGTGCCAGCAGCCGGGACTTCATCACAGATACGCAGTATTTT. Translation gives CASSRDFITDTQYF. This chain uses TRBV2 with TRBJ2-3, with D possibly being TRBD2 (6 bases). Looked up from germline, CDR1 is SNHLY and CDR2 is FYNNEI. V shed 6 bases and J shed 2 bases, with 12 bases lying between them. The CDR3 has 14 residues.

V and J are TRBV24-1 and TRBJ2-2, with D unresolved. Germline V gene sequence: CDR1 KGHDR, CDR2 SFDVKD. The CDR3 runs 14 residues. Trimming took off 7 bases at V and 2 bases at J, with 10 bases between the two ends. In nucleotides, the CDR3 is TGTGCCACCAGCAACGGAGCCAACACCGGGGAGCTGTTTTTT. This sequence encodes CATSNGANTGELFF.

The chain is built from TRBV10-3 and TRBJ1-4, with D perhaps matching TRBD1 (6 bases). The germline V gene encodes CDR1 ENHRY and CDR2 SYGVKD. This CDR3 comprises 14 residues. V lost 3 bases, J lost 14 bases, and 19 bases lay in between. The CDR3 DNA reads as TGTGCCATCAGTGATCCGGGACACCGAGGGTTTCTGTTTTTT. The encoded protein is CAISDPGHRGFLFF.

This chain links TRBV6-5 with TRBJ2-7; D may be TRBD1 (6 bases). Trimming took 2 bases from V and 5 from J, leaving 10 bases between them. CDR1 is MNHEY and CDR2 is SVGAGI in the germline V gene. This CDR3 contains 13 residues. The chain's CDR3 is CASSYIQGHEQYF. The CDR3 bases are TGTGCCAGCAGTTACATACAGGGTCACGAGCAGTACTTC.

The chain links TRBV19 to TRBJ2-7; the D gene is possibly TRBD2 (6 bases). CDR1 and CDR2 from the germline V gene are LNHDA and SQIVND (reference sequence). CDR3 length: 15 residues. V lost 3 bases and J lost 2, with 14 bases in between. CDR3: CASSIQRAGTYEQYF. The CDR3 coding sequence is TGTGCCAGTAGTATTCAGCGGGCAGGGACCTACGAGCAGTACTTC.

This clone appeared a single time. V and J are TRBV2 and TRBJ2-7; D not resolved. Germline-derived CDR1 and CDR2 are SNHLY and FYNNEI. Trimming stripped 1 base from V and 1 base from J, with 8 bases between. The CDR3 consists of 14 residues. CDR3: CASSEGSFSYEQYF. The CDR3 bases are TGTGCCAGCAGTGAAGGTTCCTTTTCCTACGAGCAGTACTTC.

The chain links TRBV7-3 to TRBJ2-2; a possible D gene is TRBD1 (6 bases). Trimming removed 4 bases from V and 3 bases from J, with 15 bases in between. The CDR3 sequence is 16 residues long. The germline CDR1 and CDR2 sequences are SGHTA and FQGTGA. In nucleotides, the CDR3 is TGTGCCAGCAGCTCTCGACAGGTTCGGGACACCGGGGAGCTGTTTTTT. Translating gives CASSSRQVRDTGELFF. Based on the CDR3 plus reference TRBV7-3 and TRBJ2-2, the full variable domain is GAGVSQTPSNKVTEKGKYVELRCDPISGHTALYWYRQSLGQGPEFLIYFQGTGAADDSGLPNDRFFAVRPEGSVSTLKIQRTERGDSAVYLCASSSRQVRDTGELFFGEGSRLTVL.

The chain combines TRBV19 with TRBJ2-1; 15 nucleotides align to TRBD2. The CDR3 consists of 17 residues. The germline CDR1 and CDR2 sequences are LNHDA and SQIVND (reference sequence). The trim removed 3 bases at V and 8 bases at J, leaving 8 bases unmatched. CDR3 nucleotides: TGTGCCAGTAGTATCTGGCGGACTAGCGGGAGGGCGGATGAGCAGTTCTTC. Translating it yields CASSIWRTSGRADEQFF.

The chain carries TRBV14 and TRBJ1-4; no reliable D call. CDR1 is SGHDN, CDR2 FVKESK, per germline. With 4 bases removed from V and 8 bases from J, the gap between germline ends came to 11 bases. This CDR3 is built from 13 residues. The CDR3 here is CASSLGLREKLFF. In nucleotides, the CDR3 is TGTGCCAGCAGCCTGGGCCTCCGGGAAAAACTGTTTTTT.

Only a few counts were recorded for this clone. The CDR3 here is CASSVVRGLAGGPLFF. The CDR3 DNA reads TGTGCCAGCAGCGTAGTTAGAGGTTTAGCGGGAGGTCCTTTGTTCTTC. The rearrangement links TRBV9 to TRBJ2-1, with TRBD2 identical over 10 bases. V shed 0 bases, J shed 15 bases, and the junction held 15 bases outside the gene matches. Germline V gene data show CDR1 as SGDLS and CDR2 as YYNGEE. CDR3 length: 16 residues.

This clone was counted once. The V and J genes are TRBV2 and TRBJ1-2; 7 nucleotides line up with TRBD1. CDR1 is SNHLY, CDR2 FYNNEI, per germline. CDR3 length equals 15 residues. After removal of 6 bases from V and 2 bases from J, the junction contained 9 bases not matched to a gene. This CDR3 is CASSPLGTENYGYTF. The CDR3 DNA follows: TGTGCCAGCAGCCCACTGGGGACAGAGAACTATGGCTACACCTTC.

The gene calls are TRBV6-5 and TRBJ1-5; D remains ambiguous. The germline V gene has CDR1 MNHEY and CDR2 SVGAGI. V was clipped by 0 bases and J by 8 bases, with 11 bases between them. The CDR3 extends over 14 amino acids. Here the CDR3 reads CASSYSRDFEPQHF. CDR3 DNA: TGTGCCAGCAGTTACTCGCGAGATTTTGAGCCCCAGCATTTT.

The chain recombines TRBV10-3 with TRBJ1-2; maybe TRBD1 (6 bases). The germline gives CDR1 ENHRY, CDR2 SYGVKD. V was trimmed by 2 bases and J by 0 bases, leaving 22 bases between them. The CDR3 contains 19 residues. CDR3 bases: TGTGCCATCAGTGAGCCTCTGGGGGCAGGCCTACAACCTAACTATGGCTACACCTTC. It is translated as CAISEPLGAGLQPNYGYTF.

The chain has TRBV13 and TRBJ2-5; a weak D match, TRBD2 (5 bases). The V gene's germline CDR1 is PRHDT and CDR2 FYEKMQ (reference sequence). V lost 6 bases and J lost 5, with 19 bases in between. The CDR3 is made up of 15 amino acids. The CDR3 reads CASRLTGLGGETQYF. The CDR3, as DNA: TGTGCCAGCAGGCTTACGGGCCTTGGAGGCGAGACCCAGTACTTC. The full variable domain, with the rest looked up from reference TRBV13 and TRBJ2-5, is AAGVIQSPRHLIKEKRETATLKCYPIPRHDTVYWYQQGPGQDPQFLISFYEKMQSDKGSIPDRFSAQQFSDYHSELNMSSLELGDSALYFCASRLTGLGGETQYFGPGTRLLVL.